The clone carrying this T cell receptor beta chain has just one count. Its antigen is still unknown. One junction end disagrees with the germline gene, perhaps due to a read error. This beta chain slipped into a library made for alpha chains as a stray read, so its size is not meaningful. CDR1 is SGHTA, CDR2 FQGNSA, per germline. This CDR3 has 13 residues. The data originate from a study of spatial heterogeneity in lung cancer. Sample time point: sample taken at primary tumor resection. Each CDR3 protein gets one entry after TCRdb re-called the 5' RACE reads with MiXCR. The sample carries about 10,000 distinct CDR3 sequences, about 54% recorded once. Study-level points and caveats: Sequencing reached an estimated coverage of tumor T cells that was only approximately 7% for alpha chains and 13% for beta chains. One measure, the expanded intratumoral alpha and beta TCR count, tracked tumor mutation counts.

This sequence was found in a female donor with early-stage non-small cell lung cancer. The specimen comprised lung tumor tissue, sampled at surgery. V usage is TRBV7-2 and J usage is TRBJ2-1, with TRBD2 as a possible D gene (5 bases). CDR3 nucleotide sequence: TGTGCCAGCAGCCCCTGGAGGAACGCGCCTCAGATCTTC. It encodes CASSPWRNAPQIF.